What follows are 8 T cell receptor beta chains derived from one specimen sequenced in a study of cytomegalovirus exposure and HLA in healthy donors. 13 Jbeta primers and 60 Vbeta primers were used for the PCR. Some clones are missing from TCRdb's copy, which holds only in-frame ones; the method was immunoSEQ multiplex PCR. The table has about 170,000 clones, 80% to 85% seen once. Source material: PBMCs. The origin of the receptors is a male donor in good health and CMV-seronegative.

The rearrangement links TRBV7-9 to TRBJ2-7; 9 bases fit TRBD1. J lost 5 bases, V lost 5 bases, and 10 bases had no gene match. This CDR3 region has 15 residues. Germline CDR1 and CDR2: SEHNR and FQNEAQ (reference sequence). The CDR3: CASSVPGQGIHEQYF. Here the CDR3 DNA reads TGTGCCAGCAGCGTACCGGGACAGGGCATACACGAGCAGTACTTC.

The gene calls are TRBV7-9 and TRBJ2-1; 7 nucleotides line up with TRBD1. Trimming cost V 11 bases and J 5 bases; bases outside gene matches: 21. In germline, CDR1 is SEHNR, CDR2 FQNEAQ (reference sequence). CDR3 length: 17 residues. In nucleotides, the CDR3 is TGTGCCTCTTCCCCGGCAGGGGGATTAGAAAGGGACAATGAGCAGTTCTTC. It translates to CASSPAGGLERDNEQFF. Based on the CDR3 plus reference TRBV7-9 and TRBJ2-1, the full variable domain is DTGVSQNPRHKITKRGQNVTFRCDPISEHNRLYWYRQTLGQGPEFLTYFQNEAQLEKSRLLSDRFSAERPKGSFSTLEIQRTEQGDSAMYLCASSPAGGLERDNEQFFGPGTRLTVL.

J is TRBJ2-7 and V is TRBV6-5, with D possibly TRBD2 on 5 matching bases. The CDR3 spans 15 residues. V was pared by 1 base and J by 1 base, with 11 bases between. The germline V gene has CDR1 MNHEY and CDR2 SVGAGI. The CDR3 sequence is CASSYFAGLSYEQYF. The CDR3, as DNA: TGTGCCAGCAGTTACTTTGCGGGCCTTTCCTACGAGCAGTACTTC.

The chain recombines TRBV4-1 with TRBJ1-1; 8 bases agree with TRBD1. This CDR3 region has 13 residues. The V gene's germline CDR1 is MGHRA and CDR2 YSYEKL. With 6 bases clipped from V and 3 bases from J, the junction kept 3 bases outside the gene matches. CDR3 region: CASRRGQDTEAFF. In DNA, the CDR3 is TGCGCCAGCAGACGGGGACAGGACACTGAAGCTTTCTTT.

This clone was counted only a few times. The V gene is TRBV19, the J gene TRBJ2-5, with 7 bases lining up with TRBD1. The closer fit of TRBJ2-7 to the DNA end suggests the J call may be wrong. The CDR3 is made up of 16 amino acids. CDR1 and CDR2 from the germline V gene are LNHDA and SQIVND (reference sequence). CDR3 nucleotide sequence: TGTGCCAGTAGTATTGCTTTGACAGGGAGCTCCTACGAGCAGTACTTC. It translates to CASSIALTGSSYEQYF.

This sequence joins TRBV20-1 and TRBJ1-4; D gene unclear. The CDR3 length is 11 residues. V was clipped by 6 bases and J by 6 bases, with 8 bases between them. Germline V CDR1 and CDR2: DFQATT, SNEGSKA (reference sequence). CDR3 DNA: TGCAGTGCCGAGGTCGATGAAAAACTGTTTTTT. This codes for CSAEVDEKLFF.

The chain links TRBV5-5 to TRBJ2-4; D may be TRBD2 (5 bases). The germline V gene encodes CDR1 SGHKS and CDR2 YYEKEE (reference sequence). Between the trimmed V and J ends, which lost 4 bases and 1 base, there was a span of 15 bases. This CDR3 contains 16 residues. The CDR3, as DNA: TGTGCCAGCAGCCGAATTAGGACTGGCGCCAAAAACATTCAGTACTTC. Translation gives CASSRIRTGAKNIQYF.

The V and J genes are TRBV29-1 and TRBJ1-2; D possibly corresponds to TRBD1 (5 bases). The CDR3 extends over 12 amino acids. Trimming stripped 5 bases from V and 10 bases from J, with 17 bases between. Germline assignment: CDR1 SQVTM and CDR2 ANQGSEA. In nucleotides, the CDR3 is TGCAGCGTTATGACAGCGGGCTTGGACTACACCTTC. Protein: CSVMTAGLDYTF.